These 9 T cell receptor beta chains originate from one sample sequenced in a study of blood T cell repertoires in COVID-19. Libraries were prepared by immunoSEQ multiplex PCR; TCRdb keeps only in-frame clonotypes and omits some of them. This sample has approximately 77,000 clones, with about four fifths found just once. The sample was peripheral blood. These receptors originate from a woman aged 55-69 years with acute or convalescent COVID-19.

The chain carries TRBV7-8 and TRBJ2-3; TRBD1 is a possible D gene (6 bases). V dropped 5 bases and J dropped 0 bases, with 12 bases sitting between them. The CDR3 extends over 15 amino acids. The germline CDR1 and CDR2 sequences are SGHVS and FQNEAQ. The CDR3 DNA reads TGTGCCAGCAGCCAAAACAGGGCTAGCACAGATACGCAGTATTTT. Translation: CASSQNRASTDTQYF.

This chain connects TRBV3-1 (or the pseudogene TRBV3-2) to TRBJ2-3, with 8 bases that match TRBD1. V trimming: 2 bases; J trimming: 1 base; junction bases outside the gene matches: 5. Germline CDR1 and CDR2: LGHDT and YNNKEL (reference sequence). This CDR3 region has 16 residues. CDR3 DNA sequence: TGTGCCAGCAGCCAACCAATGACAGGGGGCACAGATACGCAGTATTTT. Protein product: CASSQPMTGGTDTQYF.

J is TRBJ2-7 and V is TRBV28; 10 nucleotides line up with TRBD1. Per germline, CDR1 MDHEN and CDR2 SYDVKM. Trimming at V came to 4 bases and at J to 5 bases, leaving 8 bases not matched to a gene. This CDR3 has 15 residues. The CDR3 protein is CASSSVGTGEDEQYF. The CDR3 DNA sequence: TGTGCCAGCAGTTCGGTAGGGACAGGGGAGGACGAGCAGTACTTC. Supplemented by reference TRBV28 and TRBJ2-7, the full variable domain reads DVKVTQSSRYLVKRTGEKVFLECVQDMDHENMFWYRQDPGLGLRLIYFSYDVKMKEKGDIPEGYSVSREKKERFSLILESASTNQTSMYLCASSSVGTGEDEQYFGPGTRLTVT.

In nucleotides, the CDR3 is TGTGCCAGCAGCTTTCCATCCACAGATACGCAGTATTTT. It specifies CASSFPSTDTQYF. V usage is TRBV7-2 and J usage is TRBJ2-3; no clear D gene. Germline V gene data show CDR1 as SGHTA and CDR2 as FQGNSA. Trimming cost V 3 bases and J 2 bases, with 6 bases left between them. The CDR3 spans 13 residues.

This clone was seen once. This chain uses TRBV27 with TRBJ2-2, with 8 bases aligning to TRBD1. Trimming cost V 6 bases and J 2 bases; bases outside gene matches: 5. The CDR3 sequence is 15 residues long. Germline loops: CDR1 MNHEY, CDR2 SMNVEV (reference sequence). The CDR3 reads CASRRGQENTGELFF. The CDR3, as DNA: TGTGCCAGCAGGAGGGGACAGGAAAACACCGGGGAGCTGTTTTTT.

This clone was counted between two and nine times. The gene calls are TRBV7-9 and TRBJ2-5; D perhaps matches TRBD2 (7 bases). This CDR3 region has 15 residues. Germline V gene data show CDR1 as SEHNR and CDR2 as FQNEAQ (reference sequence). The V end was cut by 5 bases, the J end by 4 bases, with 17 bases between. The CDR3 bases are TGTGCCAGCAGCCCGAGGGGGGGGGTCCCAGAGACCCAGTACTTC. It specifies CASSPRGGVPETQYF.

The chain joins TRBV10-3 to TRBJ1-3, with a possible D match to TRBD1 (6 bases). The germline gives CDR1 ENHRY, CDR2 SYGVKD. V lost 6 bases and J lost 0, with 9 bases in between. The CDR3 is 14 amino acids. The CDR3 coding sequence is TGTGCCATCAGAGCGGACAGCTCTGGAAACACCATATATTTT. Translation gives CAIRADSSGNTIYF.

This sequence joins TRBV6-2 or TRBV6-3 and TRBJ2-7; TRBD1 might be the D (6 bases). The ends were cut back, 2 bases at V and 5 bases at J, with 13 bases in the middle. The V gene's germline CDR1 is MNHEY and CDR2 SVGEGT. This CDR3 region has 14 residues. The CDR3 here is CASSYRNRVNEQYF. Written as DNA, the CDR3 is TGTGCCAGCAGTTACCGGAACAGGGTCAACGAGCAGTACTTC.

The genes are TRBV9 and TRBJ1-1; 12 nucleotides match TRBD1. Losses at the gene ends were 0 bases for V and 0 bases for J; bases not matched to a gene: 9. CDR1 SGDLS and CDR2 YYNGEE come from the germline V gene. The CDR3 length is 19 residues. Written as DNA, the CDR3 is TGTGCCAGCAGCGTAGCTGGGACAGGGGGCCTTTTGGTGAACACTGAAGCTTTCTTT. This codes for CASSVAGTGGLLVNTEAFF.